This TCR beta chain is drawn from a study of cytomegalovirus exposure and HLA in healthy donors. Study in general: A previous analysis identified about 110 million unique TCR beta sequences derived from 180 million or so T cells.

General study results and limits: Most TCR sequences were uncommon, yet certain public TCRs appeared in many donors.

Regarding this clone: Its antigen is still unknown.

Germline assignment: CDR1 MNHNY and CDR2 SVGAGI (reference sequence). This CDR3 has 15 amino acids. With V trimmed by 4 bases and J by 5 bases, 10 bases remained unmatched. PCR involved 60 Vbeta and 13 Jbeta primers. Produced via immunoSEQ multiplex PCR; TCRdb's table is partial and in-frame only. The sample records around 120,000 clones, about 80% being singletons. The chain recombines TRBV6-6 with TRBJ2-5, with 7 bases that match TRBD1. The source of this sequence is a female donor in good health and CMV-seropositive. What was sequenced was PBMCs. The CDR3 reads CASSWTDRVRETQYF. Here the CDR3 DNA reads TGTGCCAGCAGTTGGACAGACAGGGTTAGGGAGACCCAGTACTTC.